Shown below are 6 T cell receptor beta chains from a single sample sequenced in a study of early T cells in non-severe SARS-CoV-2 infection. TCRdb passed the 5' RACE reads through MiXCR, listing each CDR3 protein once. The sample has just over 60,000 distinct CDR3 sequences; around 9.9% are singletons. Sequencing input: whole blood. The receptors were gathered from an adult who was a healthcare worker with PCR-confirmed SARS-CoV-2 infection or an uninfected control (not recorded which).

This chain connects TRBV7-8 to TRBJ2-6, with D possibly being TRBD1 (5 bases). The CDR3 runs 15 residues. Germline CDR1 and CDR2: SGHVS and FQNEAQ. Trimming took 6 bases from V and 1 from J, leaving 10 bases between them. The CDR3 loop reads CASRDKSSGANVLTF. The DNA of the CDR3 is TGTGCCAGCAGGGACAAGTCGTCTGGGGCCAACGTCCTGACTTTC.

This clonotype was observed at least ten times. V is TRBV10-2 and J is TRBJ2-7; D call uncertain. Trimming took off 1 base at V and 0 bases at J, with 7 bases between the two ends. The CDR3 contains 14 residues. CDR1 and CDR2 from the germline V gene are WSHSY and SAAADI. CDR3 nucleotide sequence: TGCGCCAGCAGTGAGTATTCCACCTCCTACGAGCAGTACGTC. It encodes CASSEYSTSYEQYV.

This clonotype occurred many times. V is TRBV6-6 and J is TRBJ2-3; D is unresolved. Trimming removed 2 bases at V and 5 bases at J, with 17 bases between. There are 16 residues in the CDR3. CDR1 is MNHNY, CDR2 SVGAGI, per germline (reference sequence). The DNA of the CDR3 is TGTGCCAGCAGTTACCCCCTAGGCCTAGAAGGAGATACGCAGTATTTT. Translating it yields CASSYPLGLEGDTQYF.

This clonotype has at least ten counts. V is TRBV7-3 and J is TRBJ2-1; TRBD2 matches at 13 bases. V gave up 5 bases and J gave up 9 bases; unmatched junction bases: 7. Germline V lookup: CDR1 SGHTA, CDR2 FQGTGA. This CDR3 has 15 residues. As DNA, the CDR3 is TGTGCCAGCAGCGCGACTAGCGGGGGGATCGGTGAGCAGTTCTTC. As protein: CASSATSGGIGEQFF. The full variable domain, in which reference TRBV7-3 and TRBJ2-1 provide the parts outside the CDR3, is GAGVSQTPSNKVTEKGKYVELRCDPISGHTALYWYRQSLGQGPEFLIYFQGTGAADDSGLPNDRFFAVRPEGSVSTLKIQRTERGDSAVYLCASSATSGGIGEQFFGPGTRLTVL.

This clonotype was observed a few times. The rearrangement joins TRBV5-1 to TRBJ2-2; TRBD2 might be the D (6 bases). The CDR3 spans 15 residues. The germline V gene has CDR1 SGHRS and CDR2 YFSETQ. Trimming shortened V by 5 bases and J by 6 bases, and 17 bases separated the two germline ends. This CDR3 reads CASRKTSGGAGELFF. The CDR3 bases are TGCGCCAGCAGGAAGACTAGTGGAGGAGCCGGGGAGCTGTTTTTT.

The V and J genes are TRBV5-6 and TRBJ1-4, with D possibly TRBD1 on 6 matching bases. The CDR3 extends over 14 amino acids. Looked up from germline, CDR1 is SGHDT and CDR2 is YYEEEE. V was shortened by 4 bases and J by 4 bases, with 11 bases between the two germline ends. The CDR3 protein is CASSQDSYNEKLFF. CDR3 coding DNA: TGTGCCAGCAGCCAGGACAGCTATAATGAAAAACTGTTTTTT. The full variable domain, with the rest looked up from reference TRBV5-6 and TRBJ1-4, is DAGVTQSPTHLIKTRGQQVTLRCSPKSGHDTVSWYQQALGQGPQFIFQYYEEEERQRGNFPDRFSGHQFPNYSSELNVNALLLGDSALYLCASSQDSYNEKLFFGSGTQLSVL.